This T cell receptor (beta chain) originates from a study of neurological immune-mediated disorders. Unsorted libraries used 2 million PBMCs kept at -80 degrees C. This clonotype was found many times. Its antigen is undetermined. 5'RACE generated cDNA with 10-nucleotide random UMIs. TCRdb recomputed calls from the 5' RACE reads with MiXCR, one row per CDR3 protein. This sample has 25,000 to 30,000 distinct CDR3 sequences, with about 7% found just once. Germline assignment: CDR1 SQVTM and CDR2 ANQGSEA. The CDR3 sequence is 13 residues long. The junction had 4 bases not matched to a gene; V was cut back by 7 bases and J by 2 bases. Regarding the study as a whole: There were no CDR3 amino acid sequences shared by expanded clones across subjects, a result suggesting private repertoires in all groups.

This chain joins TRBV29-1 and TRBJ1-1; 10 positions match TRBD1. Sequencing was carried out using PBMCs. The TCR originated in a woman between 45 and 65 years old in good health. The CDR3 protein is CSAWDRGNTEAFF. Here the CDR3 DNA reads TGCAGCGCCTGGGACAGGGGAAACACTGAAGCTTTCTTT.